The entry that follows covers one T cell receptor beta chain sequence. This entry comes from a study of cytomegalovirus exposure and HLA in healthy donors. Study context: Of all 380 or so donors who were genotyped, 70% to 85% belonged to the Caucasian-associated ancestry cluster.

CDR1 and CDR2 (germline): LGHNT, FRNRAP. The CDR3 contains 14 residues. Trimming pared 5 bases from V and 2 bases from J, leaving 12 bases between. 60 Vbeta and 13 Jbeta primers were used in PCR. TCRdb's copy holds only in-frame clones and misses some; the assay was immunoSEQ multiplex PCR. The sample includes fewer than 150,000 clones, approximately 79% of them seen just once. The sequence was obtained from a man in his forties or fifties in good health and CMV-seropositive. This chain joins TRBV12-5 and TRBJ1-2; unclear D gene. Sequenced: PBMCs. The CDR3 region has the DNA TGTGCTAGTGGTCACGGGGTTGGGAACTATGGCTACACCTTC. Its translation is CASGHGVGNYGYTF.